This TCR beta chain came from a study of blood T cell repertoires in COVID-19. About the study: T cells, B-cell-depleted T cells, or PBMCs supplied cDNA or gDNA.

The CDR3 totals 13 residues. The germline gives CDR1 LNHDA, CDR2 SQIVND (reference sequence). V lost 3 bases and J 8 bases, leaving 13 bases between the germline ends. Participants, roughly 18 to 90 years old, spanned about 26 US areas. Grouping used clinical history reported by participants in a survey and questionnaire. Two negative PCRs, clearance, or symptom resolution characterized the recovered Cohort 3 donors. The protocol was immunoSEQ multiplex PCR, while the TCRdb copy is restricted to in-frame clones and leaves out a portion. The top ten clones hold 2.4% of a sample with under 300,000 clones, 80% to 90% of them seen once.

The chain is built from TRBV19 and TRBJ1-2; perhaps TRBD1 as D (5 bases). The sequenced sample consisted of PBMCs or T cells enriched from blood (not recorded which). The clonotype originates from a woman aged 18-35 years who had recovered from COVID-19. The CDR3 is CASSIADRPGYTF. DNA for the CDR3: TGTGCCAGTAGTATTGCCGACAGACCAGGCTACACCTTC. The full variable domain, with the rest looked up from reference TRBV19 and TRBJ1-2, is DGGITQSPKYLFRKEGQNVTLSCEQNLNHDAMYWYRQDPGQGLRLIYYSQIVNDFQKGDIAEGYSVSREKKESFPLTVTSAQKNPTAFYLCASSIADRPGYTFGSGTRLTVV.